This entry is about one T cell receptor beta chain. The CDR3 has 15 residues. Trimming stripped 5 bases from V and 5 bases from J, with 18 bases between. The germline V gene encodes CDR1 SGHVS and CDR2 FQNEAQ. TCRdb's copy holds only in-frame clones and misses some; the assay was immunoSEQ multiplex PCR. The sample yields tens of thousands of clones, under 90% seen once. This sample was taken from a study of radiotherapy plus CTLA-4 blockade in lung cancer. This TCR was sampled from a human donor with non-small cell lung cancer who had stable disease on radiotherapy plus ipilimumab. The chain links TRBV7-8 to TRBJ2-5; D might be TRBD2 (6 bases). Material: peripheral blood, obtained from a patient treated with radiotherapy plus ipilimumab. CDR3 loop: CASSRRTILGETQYF. The CDR3 DNA follows: TGTGCCAGCAGCCGCCGGACTATACTTGGGGAGACCCAGTACTTC.